This T cell receptor (beta chain) comes out of a study of T cells in women clearing cervical HPV infection. Concerning this clone: The observed sequence ends 3 residues before the CDR3 terminus, with the missing tail filled in from the germline J gene.

Measured with immunoSEQ multiplex PCR; TCRdb has only the in-frame clones, and not every one. The sample totals 45,000 to 55,000 clones. Germline CDR1 is LNHDA and CDR2 is SQIVND (reference sequence). The CDR3 length is 10 residues. Deletions cut 8 bases from V and 8 bases from J, with 7 bases between. Sequences were obtained from blood buffy coat. The source is a woman between 18 and 70 years old with a cervical HPV16 infection that either progressed to CIN3+ or cleared (not recorded which). V is TRBV19 and J is TRBJ1-5; a possible D gene is TRBD1 (5 bases). The DNA read from the CDR3 is TGTGCCAGTTTAGGGGAGCCC. Its translation: CASLGEP. The complete CDR3 protein is CASLGEPQHF.